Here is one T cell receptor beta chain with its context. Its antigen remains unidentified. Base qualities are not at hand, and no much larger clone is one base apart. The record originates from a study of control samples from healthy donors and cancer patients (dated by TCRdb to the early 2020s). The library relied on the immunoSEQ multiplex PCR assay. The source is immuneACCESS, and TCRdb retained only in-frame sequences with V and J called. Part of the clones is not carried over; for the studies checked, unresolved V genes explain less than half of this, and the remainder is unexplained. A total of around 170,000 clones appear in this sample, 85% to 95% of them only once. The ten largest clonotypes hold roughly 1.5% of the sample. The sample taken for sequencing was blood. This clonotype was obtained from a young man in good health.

DNA sequence: TGTGCCAGCAGTCGCCGGGACCAGGAATTCTTT. Its protein is CASSRRDQEFF. The chain was built from TRBV6-2 or TRBV6-3 and TRBJ1-1; TRBD1 could be the D gene, as 5 bases match. The CDR3 has 11 amino acids, counting the end cysteine and phenylalanine. Solely the CDR3 DNA is kept, with 33 bases framed from the first base. The germline V gene specifies MNHEY as CDR1 and SVGEGT as CDR2. V gives up 5 bases and J gives up 14 bases, and the segment between their germline ends measures 15 bases.